The 6 T cell receptor beta chains in this list originate from one sample, sequenced in a study of human thymus T cells. The protocol was immunoSEQ multiplex PCR, while the TCRdb copy is restricted to in-frame clones and leaves out a portion. The sample contains tens of thousands of clones, just over 95% of which appear only once. Corrective cardiac surgery supplied the resected thymus tissue. The sequencing input was thymus tissue. These receptors originate from a boy under three years old with a congenital heart defect but otherwise immunologically healthy.

This clone was counted once. The chain carries TRBV13 and TRBJ2-1, with 8 nucleotides matching TRBD2. The CDR3 spans 17 residues. After removal of 8 bases from V and 8 bases from J, the junction contained 20 bases not matched to a gene. Germline CDR1 PRHDT, CDR2 FYEKMQ (reference sequence). CDR3 sequence: CASCNRPGLERSHEQFF. The CDR3 bases are TGTGCCAGCTGTAACCGACCGGGACTAGAAAGGTCCCATGAGCAGTTCTTC.

V is TRBV5-1 and J is TRBJ2-1, with TRBD1 identical over 8 bases. The CDR3 sequence is 13 residues long. V shed 7 bases, J shed 6 bases, and the junction held 6 bases outside the gene matches. Germline CDR1 and CDR2: SGHRS and YFSETQ. The CDR3 loop is CASSTGTGNEQFF. In DNA, the CDR3 is TGCGCCAGCTCCACGGGGACAGGCAATGAGCAGTTCTTC.

The chain combines TRBV7-2 with TRBJ1-5, with TRBD1 as a possible D gene (6 bases). V lost 5 bases, J lost 4 bases, and 12 bases lay in between. The CDR3 runs to 14 residues. Germline V CDR1 and CDR2: SGHTA, FQGNSA. CDR3: CASSPRQENQPQHF. CDR3 coding DNA: TGTGCCAGCAGCCCCCGACAGGAGAATCAGCCCCAGCATTTT.

The rearrangement joins TRBV5-1 to TRBJ2-7; D perhaps matches TRBD2 (5 bases). Between the trimmed V and J ends, which lost 0 bases and 2 bases, there was a span of 12 bases. This CDR3 region has 15 residues. CDR1 is SGHRS and CDR2 is YFSETQ in the germline V gene. This CDR3 reads CASSLAWERPYEQYF. CDR3 DNA sequence: TGCGCCAGCAGCTTGGCCTGGGAGCGTCCCTACGAGCAGTACTTC. Combining the CDR3 with reference TRBV5-1 and TRBJ2-7 gives the whole variable domain KAGVTQTPRYLIKTRGQQVTLSCSPISGHRSVSWYQQTPGQGLQFLFEYFSETQRNKGNFPGRFSGRQFSNSRSEMNVSTLELGDSALYLCASSLAWERPYEQYFGPGTRLTVT.

The CDR3 DNA is TGTGCCAGCAGCTTAGGGACCGCAGGGGATATCTATGGCTACACCTTC. Encoded protein: CASSLGTAGDIYGYTF. The chain recombines TRBV11-3 with TRBJ1-2, with D perhaps matching TRBD1 (6 bases). Germline V gives CDR1 SGHNT, CDR2 YENEEA. The CDR3 covers 16 residues. V was pared by 1 base and J by 4 bases, with 16 bases between.

This rearrangement joins TRBV9 to TRBJ1-2; D ambiguous. Germline V gene lookup returns CDR1 SGDLS and CDR2 YYNGEE. The CDR3 consists of 18 residues. Trimming shortened V by 1 base and J by 8 bases, and 27 bases separated the two germline ends. CDR3 residues: CASSVSQRNAPLPEGYTF. In DNA form, the CDR3 reads TGTGCCAGCAGCGTATCGCAGCGCAATGCACCCCTCCCGGAAGGCTACACCTTC.